Listed below are T cell receptor beta chains from one sample, sequenced in a study of T cells in Graves' hyperthyroidism and ophthalmopathy. TCRdb processed the multiplex PCR reads anew with MiXCR; each CDR3 protein has one entry. This sample has 350,000 or so distinct CDR3 sequences; over 20% occur once, and the top ten carry around 45%. Sequencing input: blood. The receptor source for this set is a woman aged 50 to 60 with Graves' hyperthyroidism. Each CDR3 is given with its conserved first and last residue. The D gene is left open where the match is weak. Rows give clone size only sometimes, using once, few, many, or a class for an expanded clone.

v_gene	abundance	d_gene	j_gene	CDR3nt	CDR3aa
TRBV19	NA	TRBD2	TRBJ2-2	TGTGCCAGTAGGCCCTGGGTCGCGGGAGACACCGGGGAGCTGTTTTTT	CASRPWVAGDTGELFF
TRBV27	many	NA	TRBJ1-5	TGTGCCAGCAGTTTCGTGGGGAGCAATCAGCCCCAGCATTTT	CASSFVGSNQPQHF
TRBV9	many	TRBD2	TRBJ2-7	TGTGCCAGCAGCGTGGGTAGCGGGAGTTACGAGCAGTACTTC	CASSVGSGSYEQYF
TRBV18	many	NA	TRBJ1-3	TGTGCCAGCTCAACTCGCTCTGGAAACACCATATATTTT	CASSTRSGNTIYF
TRBV12-3/TRBV12-4	many	TRBD1	TRBJ1-1	TGTGCCAGCAGTTCCCCCCGACAGGGGACCGCGAACACTGAAGCTTTCTTT	CASSSPRQGTANTEAFF
TRBV15	NA	NA	TRBJ2-1	TGTGCCACCAGCAGGGACACGGGACTCCCGTCATACAATGAGCAGTTCTTC	CATSRDTGLPSYNEQFF
TRBV19	few	TRBD1	TRBJ1-1	TGTGCCAGTAGACCAAACAGGGGGCGGAACACTGAAGCTTTCTTT	CASRPNRGRNTEAFF
TRBV2	many	NA	TRBJ2-6	TGTGCCACTGACTCAGGGGCATCGCCTCCTCCCGCTGGGGCCAACGTCCTGACTTTC	CATDSGASPPPAGANVLTF
TRBV5-1	once	TRBD1	TRBJ2-1	TGCGCCAGCAGCTTAGAACCAGGGACAGGGGGAAGGATTGATGAGCAGTTCTTC	CASSLEPGTGGRIDEQFF
TRBV4-1	NA	NA	TRBJ1-2	TGCGCCAGCAGCCAAGAGGGAGGGGCTGATGGCTACACCTTC	CASSQEGGADGYTF
TRBV6-1	many	NA	TRBJ1-2	TGTGCCAGCAGCCCAGGGTCAGGCTATGGCTACACCTTC	CASSPGSGYGYTF
TRBV27	many	TRBD2	TRBJ2-3	TGTGCCAGCAGTACCCGGACTAGCGAGTACACAGATACGCAGTATTTT	CASSTRTSEYTDTQYF
TRBV7-9	NA	TRBD2	TRBJ2-3	TGTGCCAGCAGCCCAGTAGGGTGGCAGGGTAAAGGCCTAGCGGGAGAGACAGATACGCAGTATTTT	CASSPVGWQGKGLAGETDTQYF
TRBV10-3	NA	NA	TRBJ2-7	TGTGCCATCAGTGAGTCTTGGAACGAGCAGTACTTC	CAISESWNEQYF
TRBV20-1	NA	TRBD2	TRBJ2-7	TGCAGTGCCCGAGAGGGCGGGAGCCTAGGATACGAGCAGTACTTC	CSAREGGSLGYEQYF
TRBV20-1	many	TRBD1	TRBJ1-1	TGCAGTGCTACGGGACAGGGCCCTGAAGCTTTCTTT	CSATGQGPEAFF
TRBV20-1	many	TRBD1	TRBJ2-7	TGCAGTGCCGAAGGCGGGGGACAGGGGGGTCTGTACGAGCAGTACTTC	CSAEGGGQGGLYEQYF
TRBV5-1	few	TRBD2	TRBJ2-3	TGCGCCAGCAGCTTCCCTAGCGGGGGTCTCCGTCTAGGCACAGATACGCAGTATTTT	CASSFPSGGLRLGTDTQYF
TRBV5-5	many	NA	TRBJ2-7	TGTGCCAGCAGCCCCGGACGTACTAACTCCTACGAGCAGTACTTC	CASSPGRTNSYEQYF
TRBV5-1	NA	TRBD2	TRBJ2-5	TGCGCCAGCAATACGGGAGGTGGGGAGACCCAGTACTTC	CASNTGGGETQYF
TRBV7-6	many	TRBD2	TRBJ2-1	TGTGCCAGCAGGGGGACTAGGGATAATGAGCAGTTCTTC	CASRGTRDNEQFF
TRBV29-1	many	NA	TRBJ1-3	TGCAGCGTTGTGGGAGGGCCGGGCTCTGGAAACACCATATATTTT	CSVVGGPGSGNTIYF
TRBV10-3	many	NA	TRBJ2-3	TGTGCCACCCAGGAAGCCCGGGGCAGCACAGATACGCAGTATTTT	CATQEARGSTDTQYF
TRBV5-6	few	NA	TRBJ1-2	TGTGCCAGCAGCCCGGACAGCTATTTTGGCTACACCTTC	CASSPDSYFGYTF
TRBV6-1	many	NA	TRBJ1-1	TGTGCCAGCAGGCCCCCCAATAGACTCACTGAAGCTTTCTTT	CASRPPNRLTEAFF
TRBV20-1	few	NA	TRBJ2-7	TGCAGTGAGTCAGGGTTTACCTACGAGCAGTACTTC	CSESGFTYEQYF
TRBV12-3/TRBV12-4	NA	TRBD1	TRBJ2-3	TGTGCCAGCAGGAACGCGAGGGACAGGCGCACAGATACGCAGTATTTT	CASRNARDRRTDTQYF
TRBV28	many	NA	TRBJ1-2	TGTGCCAGCACCACCCGGCGGAACTATGGCTACACCTTC	CASTTRRNYGYTF
TRBV7-7	many	TRBD1	TRBJ2-2	TGTGCTAGCAGCTTAGACCCGGGACAGTTGAACACCGGGGAGCTGTTTTTT	CASSLDPGQLNTGELFF
TRBV6-1	NA	NA	TRBJ1-4	TGTGCCAGCAGTACGGAGGGTCGGGAAAAACTGTTTTTT	CASSTEGREKLFF
TRBV20-1	once	TRBD2	TRBJ2-3	TGCAGTGCTAGAGAAGTTGAGGGAGGGCATACGCAGTATTTT	CSAREVEGGHTQYF
TRBV12-3/TRBV12-4	many	NA	TRBJ1-1	TGTGCCAGCAGCCCTCGGGCTGCGTGGCTGGGCACTGAAGCTTTCTTT	CASSPRAAWLGTEAFF
TRBV29-1	few	NA	TRBJ1-1	TGCAGCGTTGACTCTACAGAGGGCACTGAAGCTTTCTTT	CSVDSTEGTEAFF
TRBV27	NA	NA	TRBJ2-1	TGTGCCAGCAGGACGATCTGGCGGGACATCTACAATGAGCAGTTCTTC	CASRTIWRDIYNEQFF
TRBV10-3	once	TRBD2	TRBJ2-7	TGTGCCATCAGTGAGTTGGCTAGCGGGAGGCTATCCTCCGAGCAGTACTTC	CAISELASGRLSSEQYF
TRBV2	few	NA	TRBJ1-1	TGTGCCAGCAGTGATAGTCAAGCAGACACTGAAGCTTTCTTT	CASSDSQADTEAFF
TRBV18	NA	NA	TRBJ2-1	TGTGCCAGCTCACCAATAGGCGATGAGCAGTTCTTC	CASSPIGDEQFF